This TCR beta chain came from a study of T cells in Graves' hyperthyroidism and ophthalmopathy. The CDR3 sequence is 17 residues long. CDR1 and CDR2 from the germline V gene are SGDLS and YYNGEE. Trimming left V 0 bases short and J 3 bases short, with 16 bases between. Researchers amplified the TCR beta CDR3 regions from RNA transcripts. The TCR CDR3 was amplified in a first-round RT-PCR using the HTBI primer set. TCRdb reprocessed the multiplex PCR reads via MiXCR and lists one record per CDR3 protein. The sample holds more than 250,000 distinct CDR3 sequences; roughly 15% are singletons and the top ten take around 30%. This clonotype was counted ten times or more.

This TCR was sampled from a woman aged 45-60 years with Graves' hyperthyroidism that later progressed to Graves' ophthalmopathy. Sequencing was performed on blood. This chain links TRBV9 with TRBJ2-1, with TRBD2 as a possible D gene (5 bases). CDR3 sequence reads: CASSVADSRRYYNEQFF. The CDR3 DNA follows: TGTGCCAGCAGCGTAGCAGACTCGCGGAGGTACTACAATGAGCAGTTCTTC.